This T cell receptor (beta chain) came from a study of CD4 T cells in relation to SARS-CoV-2 and coronaviruses. The table came from immunoSEQ multiplex PCR; TCRdb's copy has only in-frame clones and leaves some out. The table shows under 14,000 clones, with about 81% occurring only once. Before the COVID-19 pandemic, during about 2011-2019, CD4+ T cells were taken from unexposed donors. The cells were cultured for about ten days before CD4+ T cells were isolated. Findings of the study overall: Each donor contributed either pre-pandemic or post-infection samples, not both.

In its sample, this clone was seen a few times. Its specificity is not known. Sequences were obtained from CD4+ T cells from PBMCs, cultured in vitro. This clonotype was obtained from a human donor in good health.

The CDR3 reads CASSLTAGGPTDTQYF. CDR3 in DNA: TGCGCCAGCAGCTTAACAGCGGGGGGGCCGACAGATACGCAGTATTTT. V usage is TRBV5-1 and J usage is TRBJ2-3, with TRBD2 matching over 10 bases. Germline assignment: CDR1 SGHRS and CDR2 YFSETQ. The CDR3 totals 16 residues. With 2 bases clipped from V and 3 bases from J, the junction kept 6 bases outside the gene matches.